This T cell receptor beta chain was profiled in a study of OX40 agonist ivuxolimab in advanced cancers. Looking at the study overall: Every 2 weeks, ivuxolimab was infused into the patients intravenously at between 0.01 and 10 mg/kg.

The table came from immunoSEQ multiplex PCR; TCRdb's copy has only in-frame clones and leaves some out. Among over 60,000 clones listed, nearly 90% were seen once. Comments on this clone: What it recognizes is unknown.

Trimming pared 7 bases from V and 5 bases from J, leaving 12 bases between. The CDR3 sequence is 12 residues long. From germline, CDR1 is MNHEY and CDR2 SVGAGI. General study results and limits: Individuals who were partial responders at 0.1-3.0 mg/kg had clonal expansion that ranked among the lowest.

The TCR sequence derives from an adult with an advanced solid tumor such as melanoma, head and neck, liver or kidney cancer. This specimen consisted of CD4+ or CD8+ T cells sorted from blood, obtained in a trial of the OX40 agonist ivuxolimab. The chain recombines TRBV6-5 with TRBJ2-7, with no clear D. CDR3 sequence: CASTGPFDEQYF. In nucleotides, the CDR3 is TGTGCCAGCACCGGGCCTTTCGACGAGCAGTACTTC.